This TCR beta chain derives from a study of T cell changes during pregnancy in multiple sclerosis. V was trimmed by 2 bases and J by 5 bases, leaving 8 bases between them. CDR1 is MNHEY and CDR2 is SMNVEV in the germline V gene (reference sequence). The CDR3 totals 13 residues. The protocol was immunoSEQ multiplex PCR, while the TCRdb copy is restricted to in-frame clones and leaves out a portion. The sample lists fewer than 85,000 clones, roughly 95% occurring once. This chain connects TRBV27 to TRBJ2-3; no clear D gene. Sequenced here: peripheral blood, sampled in the second trimester of pregnancy. This receptor was taken from a female donor with multiple sclerosis, enrolled in a pregnancy study. The CDR3 spells CASSLGRRDTQYF. The DNA of the CDR3 is TGTGCCAGCAGTTTAGGCAGGCGAGATACGCAGTATTTT.